This entry features one TCR beta chain sequence. This clone was recorded once. What this receptor recognizes is not known. Base qualities are not at hand, and no much larger clone is one base apart. Germline trimming: 5 bases from V, 1 base from J; junction bases outside gene matches: 4. CDR1 MGHDK and CDR2 SYGVNS are derived from the germline V gene. The CDR3 holds 14 amino acids from the cysteine to the phenylalanine. Left in the record is the CDR3 DNA by itself, 42 bases read in frame from the first base. Using the deep immunoSEQ assay, multiplex PCR amplified TCR CDR3 regions from genomic DNA. Extracted genomic DNA from each cell subset was distributed evenly across all wells of several immunoSEQ 96-well plates, and each plate was treated as a replicate. For sorted subsets, each replicate PCR was loaded with about 0.2 ug genomic DNA, equivalent to 30,000 or so T cell genomes. Purified libraries were quantified with a Qubit 3.0 fluorometer, sized on a Bioanalyzer 2100, and re-quantified with the KAPA Library Quantification kit. Each immunoSEQ 96-well plate was sequenced on its own single-read 150-cycle Illumina NextSeq 550 flow cell. Per the authors' processing: The immunoSEQ output contained only junctional sequences without quality scores, so filtering could not match that applied to full-length reads. Sequences were annotated with PyIR, a Python wrapper for IgBLAST v1.9, and V/J genes and CDR3 were assigned using IMGT germline references. Reads with weak V/J assignments (E-value above 1e-6), missing CDR3, stop codons, out-of-frame junctions, or ambiguous translated residues were removed. V3J clonotypes were defined as sequences sharing the same inferred V gene, J gene, and CDR3 amino acid sequence. To compute the percentage overlap between repertoires, the number of shared unique clonotypes was divided by the size of the smaller repertoire. Richness of each repertoire was evaluated using RTK rarefaction, the Chao1 estimator, and Recon v2.1 estimates of unobserved clonotypes. Generation probabilities for all TCRbeta clonotypes obtained by the gDNA method from a handful of donors were computed using OLGA. In its TCRdb copy, this immuneACCESS table keeps in-frame sequences only and misses some clones. Where compared with another copy, unresolved V genes explain less than half of these, and the others have no known cause. Clonal size and the V and J genes are those of that table, whereas D and trimming came from the DNA. The sample records 300,000 to 400,000 clones, about 74% of which are singletons. The top ten constitute about 9.4% of the sample.

The data derive from a study of shared clonotypes between healthy human individuals (TCRdb year 2020). As for the study more broadly: Three men and a couple of women, aged 18 to 49 years, made up the cohort. Between about 0.85 and 10 billion PBMCs per donor were obtained by leukapheresis. The study deeply sequenced blood TCR repertoires of several healthy adults to estimate repertoire size and the extent of clonotype sharing between individuals. For each donor, CD4 naive and CD4 memory were each given three plates, CD8 naive was given two plates, and CD8 memory was given one plate. Libraries were prepared and TCR repertoires were sequenced by different laboratories using diverse techniques, in order to increase sequencing depth and limit assay-specific biases. The study at large found these results: Naive subsets generally had larger estimated clonotype richness than memory subsets. When several donors were compared, the shared fraction of clonotypes was roughly 4.8% for naive CD4, less than 4% for naive CD8, 2.3% for memory CD4, and 0.4% for memory CD8. The genetic and exposure-history diversity represented was limited by the small number of donors. Sampling was limited to blood, and TCR repertoires in tissue likely differ from TCR repertoires in blood. Based on pairwise subsampling, the degree of clonotype sharing among donors was expected to be affected by sequencing depth. Rarefaction of sorted-subset datasets indicated incomplete sequencing despite the large sequencing depth. Higher generation probabilities were observed for clonotypes shared by all four sorted-subset donors than for non-shared clonotypes.

Donors were healthy HIV-negative adults with no recently reported acute infections or vaccinations. Only Caucasian adults living in Nashville, Tennessee, USA were represented among the donors. CD4+ T cells were enriched by magnetic negative selection, after which naive cells were positively selected on CD45RA and the negative fraction was taken as the memory subset. Blood was collected by leukapheresis, and PBMCs were isolated by Ficoll-Histopaque density gradient centrifugation and then cryopreserved in liquid nitrogen vapor phase. Purity and quantity of every magnetically sorted T cell population were checked by analytical flow cytometry. Genomic DNA was isolated from each sorted fraction and quantified by UV absorbance on a Nanodrop 2000c.

The rearranged chain carries TRBV25-1 and TRBJ1-1; 7 bases in between match TRBD1. The specimen sequenced was memory CD4+ T cells sorted from blood. The meaning of the sample's cell subset or site label: CD45RA-negative fraction. The origin of this receptor is a man aged 30 to 39 in good health. CDR3 loop: CASSPGGTNTEAFF. The nucleotides are TGTGCCAGCAGTCCAGGGGGGACGAACACTGAAGCTTTCTTT.